Sequencing of this T cell receptor (beta chain) was carried out in a study of CD8 T cells in Susac syndrome. Overall study: Within the sequenced group of Susac syndrome patients, roughly six showed active disease and fewer than 10 were in remission. Treatment status at blood draw for the Susac syndrome patients was therapy-naive, corticosteroids, or intravenous immunoglobulin alone.

Reverse transcription of roughly 0.45 to 1 ug RNA used random hexamers. Across 54 Vbeta and 13 Jbeta, immunoSEQ multiplex PCR amplified TCR beta CDR3. Using its own MiXCR run on the immunoSEQ multiplex PCR reads, TCRdb lists one record per CDR3 protein. The repertoire has roughly 200,000 distinct CDR3 sequences, 94% of them found once; the top ten carry 0.12%. With 6 bases removed from V and 4 bases from J, the gap between germline ends came to 9 bases. This CDR3 has 12 residues. CD8+ and CD4+ T cells from blood underwent TCR beta sequencing, which was carried out in a high-throughput format. This TCR was recovered from a human donor with Susac syndrome. The rearrangement uses TRBV12-3 or TRBV12-4 and TRBJ1-2; D not certain. Sequenced sample: CD4+ T cells from PBMCs. The CDR3 DNA reads TGTGCCAGCAGCCACCCGGGCTATGGCTACACCTTC. It specifies CASSHPGYGYTF.